Here is one T cell receptor (beta chain) with its context. Its target is not known. The CDR3 has 18 residues. Germline CDR1 reads MNHNS; CDR2 reads SASEGT. The V end was cut by 1 base, the J end by 1 base, with 19 bases between. This PCR relied on a set of 60 Vbeta primers and 13 Jbeta primers. Libraries were prepared by immunoSEQ multiplex PCR; TCRdb keeps only in-frame clonotypes and omits some of them. The sample yields about 38,000 clones, about 70% seen once. The data originate from a study of cytomegalovirus exposure and HLA in healthy donors. General study points: Exclusion applied to some V segments, including TRBV6-2 and TRBV6-3, as they were indistinguishable.

The rearrangement links TRBV6-1 to TRBJ2-5; D possibly corresponds to TRBD2 (6 bases). Sequenced material: PBMCs. The clonotype originates from a man between 25 and 39 years old in good health and CMV-seronegative. The CDR3 sequence: CASSEGSTSGPLQETQYF. CDR3 coding DNA: TGTGCCAGCAGTGAAGGATCGACAAGCGGGCCCCTCCAAGAGACCCAGTACTTC.